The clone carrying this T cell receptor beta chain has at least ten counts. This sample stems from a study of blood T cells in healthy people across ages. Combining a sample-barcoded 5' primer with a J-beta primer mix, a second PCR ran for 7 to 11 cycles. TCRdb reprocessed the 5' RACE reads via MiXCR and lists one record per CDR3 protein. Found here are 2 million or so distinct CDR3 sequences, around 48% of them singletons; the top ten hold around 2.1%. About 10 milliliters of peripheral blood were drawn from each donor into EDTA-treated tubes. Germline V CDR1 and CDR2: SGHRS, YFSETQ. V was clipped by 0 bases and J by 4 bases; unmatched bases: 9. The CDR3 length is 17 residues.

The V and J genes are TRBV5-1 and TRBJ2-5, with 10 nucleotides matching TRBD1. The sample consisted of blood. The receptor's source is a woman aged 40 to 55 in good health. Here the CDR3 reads CASSLAAGQGVRETQYF. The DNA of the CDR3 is TGCGCCAGCAGCTTGGCTGCAGGACAGGGGGTTCGAGAGACCCAGTACTTC. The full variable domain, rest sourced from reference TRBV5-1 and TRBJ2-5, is KAGVTQTPRYLIKTRGQQVTLSCSPISGHRSVSWYQQTPGQGLQFLFEYFSETQRNKGNFPGRFSGRQFSNSRSEMNVSTLELGDSALYLCASSLAAGQGVRETQYFGPGTRLLVL.